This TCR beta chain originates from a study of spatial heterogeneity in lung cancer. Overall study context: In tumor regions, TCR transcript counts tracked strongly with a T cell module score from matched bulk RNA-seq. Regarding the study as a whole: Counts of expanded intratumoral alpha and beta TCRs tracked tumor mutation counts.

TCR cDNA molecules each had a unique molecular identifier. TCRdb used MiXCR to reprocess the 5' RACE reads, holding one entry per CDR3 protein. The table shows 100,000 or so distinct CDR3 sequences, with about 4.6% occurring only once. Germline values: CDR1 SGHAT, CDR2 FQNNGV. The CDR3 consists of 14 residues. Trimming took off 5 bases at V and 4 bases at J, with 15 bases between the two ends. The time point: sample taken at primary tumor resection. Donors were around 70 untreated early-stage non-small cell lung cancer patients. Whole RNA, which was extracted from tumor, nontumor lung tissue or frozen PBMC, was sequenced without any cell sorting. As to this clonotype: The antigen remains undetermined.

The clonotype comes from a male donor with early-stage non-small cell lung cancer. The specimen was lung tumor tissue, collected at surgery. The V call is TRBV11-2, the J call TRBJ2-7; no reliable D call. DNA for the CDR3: TGTGCCAGCAGCGTCTTCGGCGCTGCGTACGAGCAGTACTTC. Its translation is CASSVFGAAYEQYF. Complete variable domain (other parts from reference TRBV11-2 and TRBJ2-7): EAGVAQSPRYKIIEKRQSVAFWCNPISGHATLYWYQQILGQGPKLLIQFQNNGVVDDSQLPKDRFSAERLKGVDSTLKIQPAKLEDSAVYLCASSVFGAAYEQYFGPGTRLTVT.